This T cell receptor (beta chain) was documented in a study of blood T cell repertoires in COVID-19. Study at large: All recovered Cohort 3 donors got two negative PCRs, got clearance, or saw symptom resolution.

The CDR3 is 14 residues long. The germline V and J ends were trimmed by 4 bases and 0 bases, with 9 bases remaining between them. Germline loops: CDR1 KGHDR, CDR2 SFDVKD. Generated by immunoSEQ multiplex PCR, the TCRdb table keeps only in-frame clones and is missing some. The data contain about 270,000 clones, approximately 90% of them singletons. The participants were between about 18 and 95 years old and came from 24 US areas. This clonotype was sampled from a woman aged 55-70 years in a cohort exposed to, infected with or recovered from COVID-19 (not recorded which). The sample was PBMCs or T cells enriched from blood (not recorded which). V and J are TRBV24-1 and TRBJ2-7; D gene ambiguous. CDR3 loop: CATSDSRSSYEQYF. The CDR3 DNA is TGTGCCACCAGTGACTCTAGGAGCTCCTACGAGCAGTACTTC.